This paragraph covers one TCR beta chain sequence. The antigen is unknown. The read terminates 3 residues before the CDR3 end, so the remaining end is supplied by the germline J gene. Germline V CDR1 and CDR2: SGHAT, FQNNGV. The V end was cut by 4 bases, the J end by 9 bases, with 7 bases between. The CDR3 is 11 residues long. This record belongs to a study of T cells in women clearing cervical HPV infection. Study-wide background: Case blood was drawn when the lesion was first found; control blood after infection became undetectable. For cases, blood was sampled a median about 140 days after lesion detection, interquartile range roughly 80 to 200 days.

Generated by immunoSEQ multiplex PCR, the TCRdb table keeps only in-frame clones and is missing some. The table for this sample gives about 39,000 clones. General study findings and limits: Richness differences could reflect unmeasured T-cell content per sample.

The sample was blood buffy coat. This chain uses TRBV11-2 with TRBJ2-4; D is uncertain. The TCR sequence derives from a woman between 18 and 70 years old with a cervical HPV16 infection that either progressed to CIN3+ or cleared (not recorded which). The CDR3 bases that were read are TGTGCCAGCAGCTATGGCGGCATT. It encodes CASSYGGI. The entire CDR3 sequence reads CASSYGGIQYF.